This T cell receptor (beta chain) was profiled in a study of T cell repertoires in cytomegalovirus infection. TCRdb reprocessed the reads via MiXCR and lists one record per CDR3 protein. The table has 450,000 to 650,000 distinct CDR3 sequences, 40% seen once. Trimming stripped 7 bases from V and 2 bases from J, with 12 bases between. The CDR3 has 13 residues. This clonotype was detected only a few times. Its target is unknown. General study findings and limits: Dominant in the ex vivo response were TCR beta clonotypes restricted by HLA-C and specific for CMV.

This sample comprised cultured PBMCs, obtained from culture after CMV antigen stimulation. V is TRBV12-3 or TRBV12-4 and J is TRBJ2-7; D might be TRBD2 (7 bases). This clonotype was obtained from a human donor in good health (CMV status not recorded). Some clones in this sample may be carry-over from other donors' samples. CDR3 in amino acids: CASTRGAAYEQYF. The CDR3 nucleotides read TGTGCCAGCACCCGGGGGGCAGCCTACGAGCAGTACTTC.